The next 29 T cell receptor beta chains were all read from a single sample in a study of T cell repertoires in cytomegalovirus infection. TCRdb redid the calling of the reads with MiXCR, one entry per CDR3 protein. The sample consists of hundreds of thousands of distinct CDR3 sequences, around 30% of them appearing once. These receptors' targets are unknown. Sequencing used cultured PBMCs, obtained from culture after CMV antigen stimulation. The receptors here all came from a human donor in good health (CMV status not recorded). Some clones in this sample may be carry-over from other donors' samples.

This clonotype was seen only a few times. This sequence joins TRBV11-3 and TRBJ2-1; TRBD2 agrees at 7 bases. V trimming: 5 bases; J trimming: 5 bases; junction bases outside the gene matches: 12. Germline V gene lookup returns CDR1 SGHNT and CDR2 YENEEA. The length of the CDR3 is 16 residues. CDR3 sequence: CASSPLPGLPNNEQFF. CDR3 sequence (DNA): TGTGCCAGCAGCCCGCTGCCGGGACTACCGAACAATGAGCAGTTCTTC.

Only a few counts were recorded for this clonotype. The rearrangement joins TRBV11-3 to TRBJ2-1; the D gene is possibly TRBD2 (5 bases). Trimming shortened V by 1 base and J by 0 bases, and 10 bases separated the two germline ends. Germline values: CDR1 SGHNT, CDR2 YENEEA. The CDR3 sequence is 16 residues long. Here the CDR3 reads CASSLVGGGSYNEQFF. The CDR3 nucleotides are TGTGCCAGCAGCTTAGTAGGCGGAGGCTCCTACAATGAGCAGTTCTTC.

This clonotype has only one observation. The chain joins TRBV6-6 to TRBJ2-7; 7 nucleotides match TRBD2. V shed 10 bases, J shed 4 bases, and the junction held 10 bases outside the gene matches. The germline V gene has CDR1 MNHNY and CDR2 SVGAGI (reference sequence). The CDR3 contains 13 residues. The DNA of the CDR3 is TGTGCCACCTACACTAGCGCCCGATACGAGCAGTACTTC. Its translation is CATYTSARYEQYF.

The chain combines TRBV6-1 with TRBJ1-5; a possible D gene is TRBD1 (6 bases). CDR3 length: 14 residues. Trimming took 5 bases from V and 5 from J, leaving 13 bases between them. CDR1 is MNHNS, CDR2 SASEGT, per germline. The CDR3 DNA follows: TGTGCCAGCAGTAGCCGGGACACCTATCAGCCCCAGCATTTT. As protein: CASSSRDTYQPQHF.

This clonotype was picked up a small number of times. The gene calls are TRBV6-2 or TRBV6-3 and TRBJ2-1, with 8 bases that match TRBD2. The CDR3 loop spans 13 amino acids. Germline V gene data show CDR1 as MNHEY and CDR2 as SVGEGT. J lost 7 bases, V lost 9 bases, and 8 bases had no gene match. CDR3 sequence reads: CASGGREVNEQFF. CDR3 DNA sequence: TGTGCCAGTGGCGGGCGGGAGGTTAATGAGCAGTTCTTC.

A few counts support this clonotype. The chain carries TRBV6-1 and TRBJ2-1; the match to TRBD2 covers 10 bases. J gave up 6 bases and V 6 bases, and 17 bases lay outside the gene matches. In germline, CDR1 is MNHNS, CDR2 SASEGT. There are 18 residues in the CDR3. The DNA of the CDR3 is TGTGCCAGCAGACCCCGAATAGCGGGAGGCAACCTTCCCAATGAGCAGTTCTTC. It encodes CASRPRIAGGNLPNEQFF.

The chain combines TRBV28 with TRBJ1-2; D perhaps matches TRBD1 (5 bases). CDR1 MDHEN and CDR2 SYDVKM come from the germline V gene. V was cut by 7 bases and J by 4 bases, with 13 bases left in between. The CDR3 is 13 amino acids. CDR3 amino acids: CASTPGRGYGYTF. CDR3 bases: TGTGCCAGCACCCCAGGGAGGGGCTATGGCTACACCTTC.

This chain uses TRBV19 with TRBJ2-1, with D possibly TRBD2 on 6 matching bases. CDR1 and CDR2 from the germline V gene are LNHDA and SQIVND (reference sequence). The V gene lost 1 base and the J gene lost 0 bases, with 16 bases spanning the gap. The length of the CDR3 is 18 residues. CDR3 nucleotide sequence: TGTGCCAGTAGTATAGCCCCTGGGGGGTTGCGCTCCTACAATGAGCAGTTCTTC. Encoded protein: CASSIAPGGLRSYNEQFF. The full variable domain, with the rest looked up from reference TRBV19 and TRBJ2-1, is DGGITQSPKYLFRKEGQNVTLSCEQNLNHDAMYWYRQDPGQGLRLIYYSQIVNDFQKGDIAEGYSVSREKKESFPLTVTSAQKNPTAFYLCASSIAPGGLRSYNEQFFGPGTRLTVL.

V is TRBV7-2 and J is TRBJ1-2; D not resolved. Looked up from germline, CDR1 is SGHTA and CDR2 is FQGNSA. V gave up 2 bases and J gave up 8 bases, with 9 bases separating them. The CDR3 has 12 amino acids. The CDR3 bases are TGTGCCAGCAGCTTAAACACAAGGGGCTACACCTTC. Translating it yields CASSLNTRGYTF. The complete variable domain, with remaining parts taken from reference TRBV7-2 and TRBJ1-2, reads GAGVSQSPSNKVTEKGKDVELRCDPISGHTALYWYRQSLGQGLEFLIYFQGNSAPDKSGLPSDRFSAERTGGSVSTLTIQRTQQEDSAVYLCASSLNTRGYTFGSGTRLTVV.

The chain carries TRBV12-3 or TRBV12-4 and TRBJ2-7, with a possible D match to TRBD2 (7 bases). Trimming pared 5 bases from V and 10 bases from J, leaving 21 bases between. This CDR3 is 14 amino acids long. The DNA for the CDR3 is TGTGCCAGCAGTCCAAGCGTCGCGGGGGCGAAACAGTACGTC. Amino acid sequence: CASSPSVAGAKQYV.

The table lists this clonotype with many counts. The J gene is TRBJ2-7, the V gene TRBV7-8, with D possibly being TRBD1 (6 bases). CDR1 and CDR2 from the germline V gene are SGHVS and FQNEAQ. Trimming stripped 1 base from V and 3 bases from J, with 10 bases between. CDR3 length: 14 residues. CDR3 nucleotide sequence: TGTGCCAGCAGCTTAGGGACAGCAAGCTACGAGCAGTACGTC. Its protein is CASSLGTASYEQYV.

Only a few counts were recorded for this clonotype. J is TRBJ1-1 and V is TRBV6-5; D uncertain. The V end lost 6 bases, the J end lost 1 base, and 9 bases lay between the germline ends. Germline V gene sequence: CDR1 MNHEY, CDR2 SVGAGI. The CDR3 loop spans 13 amino acids. The CDR3 DNA is TGTGCCAGCAGATCGAATTCGAACACTGAAGCTTTCTTT. It specifies CASRSNSNTEAFF.

The chain recombines TRBV10-3 with TRBJ1-2, with TRBD1 as a possible D gene (6 bases). The germline CDR1 and CDR2 sequences are ENHRY and SYGVKD. The CDR3 runs 12 residues. V lost 10 bases to trimming and J lost 4 bases, with 13 bases between them. The CDR3 DNA is TGTGCCACCTACGCAGGGGTCTATGGCTACACCTTC. This translates into CATYAGVYGYTF.

The chain couples TRBV6-5 to TRBJ2-3; D might be TRBD1 (6 bases). Trimming took off 0 bases at V and 3 bases at J, with 16 bases between the two ends. CDR3 length: 17 residues. The germline V gene encodes CDR1 MNHEY and CDR2 SVGAGI. In nucleotides, the CDR3 is TGTGCCAGCAGTTACTCGAAGGTCAGGGGTGGGACAGATACGCAGTATTTT. Translating gives CASSYSKVRGGTDTQYF.

This clonotype came up once. This sequence joins TRBV27 and TRBJ2-2; 12 bases align to TRBD2. This CDR3 is 15 amino acids long. Unmatched junction bases numbered 5, after V lost 6 bases and J lost 6 bases. The germline V gene has CDR1 MNHEY and CDR2 SMNVEV (reference sequence). DNA for the CDR3: TGTGCCAGCAGAAAGACTAGCGGGAGACCCGGGGAGCTGTTTTTT. It encodes CASRKTSGRPGELFF.

This clonotype was observed at least ten times. The rearrangement joins TRBV12-3 or TRBV12-4 to TRBJ2-2, with D tentatively TRBD2 (5 bases). The V end was cut by 6 bases, the J end by 6 bases, with 8 bases between. The CDR3 contains 12 residues. The DNA of the CDR3 is TGTGCCAGCAGCCGGGGATCCGGGGAGCTGTTTTTT. Translating it yields CASSRGSGELFF.

The V and J genes are TRBV6-2 or TRBV6-3 and TRBJ2-1; TRBD1 matches at 7 bases. V was pared by 8 bases and J by 9 bases, with 13 bases of the junction left unmatched. The V gene's germline CDR1 is MNHEY and CDR2 SVGEGT. This CDR3 region has 14 residues. The CDR3 here is CASFLDRVGSEQFF. CDR3 nucleotides: TGTGCCAGCTTCCTCGACAGGGTTGGGAGTGAGCAGTTCTTC.

The sample holds a few counts of this clonotype. This chain uses TRBV7-2 with TRBJ2-7; 7 bases map to TRBD2. Germline assignment: CDR1 SGHTA and CDR2 FQGNSA. The CDR3 is 13 residues long. J was trimmed by 4 bases and V by 10 bases; bases with no gene match: 10. The CDR3 loop is CATQRESSYEQYF. The CDR3 bases are TGTGCCACCCAGCGGGAAAGTTCTTACGAGCAGTACTTC. The complete variable domain, with remaining parts taken from reference TRBV7-2 and TRBJ2-7, reads GAGVSQSPSNKVTEKGKDVELRCDPISGHTALYWYRQSLGQGLEFLIYFQGNSAPDKSGLPSDRFSAERTGGSVSTLTIQRTQQEDSAVYLCATQRESSYEQYFGPGTRLTVT.

J is TRBJ2-1 and V is TRBV2, with 11 bases matching TRBD2. Germline V gene data show CDR1 as SNHLY and CDR2 as FYNNEI. CDR3 length: 14 amino acids. Trimming removed 8 bases from V and 4 bases from J; junction bases left unmatched: 4. The CDR3 reads CASQGTSGYNEQFF. The DNA of the CDR3 is TGTGCCAGCCAGGGGACTAGCGGATACAATGAGCAGTTCTTC.

This clonotype turned up a few times. The chain employs TRBV24-1 and TRBJ2-2, with 7 bases matching TRBD2. Germline-derived CDR1 and CDR2 are KGHDR and SFDVKD. After removal of 4 bases from V and 1 base from J, the junction contained 14 bases not matched to a gene. The CDR3 runs to 19 residues. Here the CDR3 reads CATSDRNRGPSGNTGELFF. DNA of the CDR3: TGTGCCACCAGTGACAGAAACCGCGGCCCTAGCGGGAACACCGGGGAGCTGTTTTTT.

This clonotype was observed a handful of times. The chain links TRBV24-1 to TRBJ1-5; the match to TRBD1 covers 7 bases. The germline gives CDR1 KGHDR, CDR2 SFDVKD. The CDR3 covers 15 residues. Trimming removed 2 bases from V and 4 bases from J; junction bases left unmatched: 4. DNA of the CDR3: TGTGCCACCAGTGATTCGGACAGGAGGAATCAGCCCCAGCATTTT. This gives the protein CATSDSDRRNQPQHF.

J is TRBJ2-7 and V is TRBV5-1, with 10 positions matching TRBD1. In germline, CDR1 is SGHRS, CDR2 YFSETQ. Trimming took 4 bases from V and 6 from J; bases not matched to a gene: 7. The CDR3 loop spans 14 amino acids. The DNA for the CDR3 is TGCGCCAGCAGCGGGGGACAGGGGTTAGGCGAGCAGTACTTC. Protein sequence: CASSGGQGLGEQYF.

This clonotype appeared a few times. The rearrangement uses TRBV7-6 and TRBJ2-7; either TRBD1 or TRBD2 may supply D (5 bases each). Between the trimmed V and J ends, which lost 1 base and 6 bases, there was a span of 16 bases. CDR1 SGHVS and CDR2 FNYEAQ come from the germline V gene. CDR3 length equals 15 residues. The CDR3: CASSLGAGTYGEQYF. The CDR3 DNA reads as TGTGCCAGCAGCTTAGGGGCCGGGACCTACGGCGAGCAGTACTTC.

V and J are TRBV7-2 and TRBJ1-5; 9 bases align to TRBD1. The CDR3 runs to 15 residues. J was trimmed by 6 bases and V by 5 bases; bases with no gene match: 8. Germline values: CDR1 SGHTA, CDR2 FQGNSA. CDR3 amino acids: CASSTDRGLGQPQHF. CDR3 DNA: TGTGCCAGCAGCACGGACAGGGGACTAGGTCAGCCCCAGCATTTT.

This clonotype has a handful of counts. The chain couples TRBV28 to TRBJ2-1; 7 bases agree with TRBD2. From germline, CDR1 is MDHEN and CDR2 SYDVKM. Unmatched junction bases numbered 10, after V lost 2 bases and J lost 12 bases. The CDR3 has 14 residues. For the CDR3, the DNA is TGTGCCAGCAGTTTAAGGGCGGGTCGCGGGGGGCAGTTCTTC. Its translation is CASSLRAGRGGQFF.

The chain combines TRBV7-2 with TRBJ2-7; TRBD2 might be the D (5 bases). From germline, CDR1 is SGHTA and CDR2 FQGNSA. CDR3 length: 14 residues. Trimming stripped 2 bases from V and 2 bases from J, with 10 bases between. CDR3 coding DNA: TGTGCCAGCAGCTTATTAAAGGGAGCCTACGAGCAGTACTTC. This sequence encodes CASSLLKGAYEQYF.

This chain uses TRBV5-4 with TRBJ2-3; TRBD2 aligns across 9 bases. Germline V gene sequence: CDR1 SGHNT, CDR2 YYREEE (reference sequence). The CDR3 length is 15 residues. The trim removed 4 bases at V and 4 bases at J, leaving 7 bases unmatched. The CDR3 DNA reads TGTGCCAGCAGCCAGGGTGGCGGGAGGGCAGATACGCAGTATTTT. This translates into CASSQGGGRADTQYF.

This clonotype was counted at least ten times. The chain links TRBV7-2 to TRBJ2-1; 9 nucleotides match TRBD2. The CDR3 has 15 amino acids. The V segment lost 4 bases and the J segment 9 bases; nucleotides outside the gene matches: 10. The germline V gene encodes CDR1 SGHTA and CDR2 FQGNSA. The CDR3 nucleotides read TGTGCCAGCAGCTCCCTGGCGGGAGGGCCCATTGAGCAGTTCTTC. Translating gives CASSSLAGGPIEQFF.

V gene TRBV6-5 combines with J gene TRBJ1-2; D ambiguous. Germline V lookup: CDR1 MNHEY, CDR2 SVGAGI. Between the trimmed V and J ends, which lost 5 bases and 7 bases, there was a span of 17 bases. The length of the CDR3 is 14 residues. The CDR3 loop reads CASSPARSLSGYTF. CDR3 DNA: TGTGCCAGCAGTCCCGCCAGGTCCTTATCTGGCTACACCTTC.